This record concerns one T cell receptor (beta chain) sequence. Antigen: not known. The data were taken from a study of cytomegalovirus exposure and HLA in healthy donors. Study information: Assignment to the Caucasian-associated ancestry cluster applied to approximately 79% of the approximately 400 genotyped donors.

The CDR3 is 19 residues long. Germline CDR1 reads SGDLS; CDR2 reads YYNGEE. The V segment lost 3 bases and the J segment 6 bases; nucleotides outside the gene matches: 21. Both 60 Vbeta primers and 13 Jbeta primers went into the PCR. Some clones are missing from TCRdb's copy, which holds only in-frame ones; the method was immunoSEQ multiplex PCR. Of 200,000 to 300,000 clones in the sample, more than 75% were seen once. Overall study results and limits: Donor immune exposure was known only as CMV serostatus.

The chain couples TRBV9 to TRBJ2-1, with TRBD2 identical over 7 bases. The TCR comes from a woman in her thirties or forties in good health and CMV-seropositive. Source material: PBMCs. The CDR3 region is CASSELAGPRTTTRNEQFF. The CDR3 bases are TGTGCCAGCAGCGAGTTAGCGGGTCCTAGGACAACAACACGCAATGAGCAGTTCTTC.